Listed below are T cell receptor beta chains from one sample, sequenced in a study of type 1 regulatory T cells. These receptors' antigens are unknown. In TCRdb, the reads were re-called with MiXCR into one record per CDR3 protein. The repertoire holds fewer than 70,000 distinct CDR3 sequences, 63% seen once, with 7.6% in the top ten. Sequenced sample: cultured T cells, either the whole culture or a sorted T cell fraction (not recorded which). Receptors were obtained from a human donor in good health. Each CDR3 is given with its conserved first and last residue. Fields, in order: D gene, clone size, V gene, CDR3 length, J gene, CDR3 protein, CDR3 DNA. A D gene is named only where the DNA matches it firmly. A clone size is listed for some rows: how often the clone was seen (once, few, many), or a class if it is expanded.

NA,NA,TRBV6-2/TRBV6-3,15,TRBJ2-1,CASSYEGVSYNEQFF,TGTGCCAGCAGTTACGAGGGGGTCTCCTACAATGAGCAGTTCTTC
NA,NA,TRBV6-1,15,TRBJ2-3,CASSDLGGFGDTQYF,TGTGCCAGCAGTGACCTCGGGGGTTTTGGAGATACGCAGTATTTT
TRBD1,NA,TRBV20-1,14,TRBJ2-2,CSAYRGRKTGELFF,TGCAGTGCTTACAGGGGGCGAAAGACCGGGGAGCTGTTTTTT
NA,NA,TRBV19,14,TRBJ2-5,CASSMGRAQETQYF,TGTGCCAGTAGTATGGGCAGGGCCCAAGAGACCCAGTACTTC
NA,NA,TRBV7-2,12,TRBJ1-2,CASSWANYGYTF,TGTGCCAGCAGCTGGGCTAACTATGGCTACACCTTC
TRBD2,NA,TRBV5-1,17,TRBJ2-5,CVSSFSGTSGPQETQYF,TGCGTCAGCAGCTTTTCAGGGACTAGCGGTCCACAAGAGACCCAGTACTTC
NA,NA,TRBV30,13,TRBJ1-1,CAWAGTGNTEAFF,TGTGCCTGGGCTGGGACGGGGAACACTGAAGCTTTCTTT
NA,NA,TRBV12-3/TRBV12-4,14,TRBJ1-2,CASSLRSDLYGYTF,TGTGCCAGCAGTTTAAGGTCGGATTTATATGGCTACACCTTC
NA,NA,TRBV19,14,TRBJ2-7,CASSIQGIQDEQYF,TGTGCCAGTAGTATTCAAGGGATACAGGACGAGCAGTACTTC
NA,NA,TRBV6-6,14,TRBJ2-6,CASYPVSGANVLTF,TGTGCCAGCTACCCCGTCTCTGGGGCCAACGTCCTGACTTTC
TRBD2,NA,TRBV12-3/TRBV12-4,18,TRBJ2-7,CASSLADRLAVSSYEQYF,TGTGCCAGCAGTTTAGCAGACAGACTAGCGGTAAGCTCCTACGAGCAGTACTTC
TRBD2,NA,TRBV20-1,14,TRBJ2-3,CSAPLAGVSDTQYF,TGCAGTGCTCCTCTAGCGGGAGTGTCGGATACGCAGTATTTT
TRBD1,NA,TRBV20-1,16,TRBJ2-5,CSARVDSHPGGETQYF,TGCAGTGCTAGAGTGGACTCACACCCAGGGGGAGAGACCCAGTACTTC
NA,NA,TRBV20-1,14,TRBJ1-1,CSARPMGGDTEAFF,TGCAGTGCTAGGCCGATGGGGGGAGACACTGAAGCTTTCTTT
TRBD2,NA,TRBV4-1,16,TRBJ2-7,CASSPQGLAGDYEQYF,TGCGCCAGCAGCCCCCAGGGACTAGCGGGAGACTACGAGCAGTACTTC
TRBD2,NA,TRBV7-8,15,TRBJ2-7,CASSLIAGGDYEQYF,TGTGCCAGCAGCTTAATTGCGGGAGGGGACTACGAGCAGTACTTC
NA,NA,TRBV18,13,TRBJ2-7,CASSPLRDTEQYF,TGTGCCAGCTCACCTCTCCGGGACACCGAGCAGTACTTC
NA,NA,TRBV7-8,18,TRBJ2-3,CASSRNRLTRTSTDTQYF,TGTGCCAGCAGCCGAAATCGCTTGACTAGAACTAGCACAGATACGCAGTATTTT
NA,few,TRBV10-3,16,TRBJ2-2,CAISESGAGNTGELFF,TGTGCCATCAGTGAGTCGGGGGCGGGGAACACCGGGGAGCTGTTTTTT
TRBD2,NA,TRBV25-1,15,TRBJ2-1,CASSETRGSFYEQFF,TGTGCCAGCAGTGAGACCCGCGGGAGTTTTTATGAGCAGTTCTTC
NA,once,TRBV7-2,15,TRBJ2-1,CASSPTTSSYNEQFF,TGTGCCAGCAGCCCAACGACCAGCTCCTACAATGAGCAGTTCTTC
TRBD2,NA,TRBV6-2/TRBV6-3,12,TRBJ2-5,CASAGTQETQYF,TGTGCTTCAGCGGGGACCCAAGAGACCCAGTACTTC
NA,NA,TRBV20-1,12,TRBJ2-5,CSARVGEGTQYF,TGCAGTGCTAGAGTAGGCGAGGGGACCCAGTACTTC
TRBD2,few,TRBV18,14,TRBJ2-7,CASSELAASYEQYF,TGTGCCAGCTCAGAACTAGCGGCCAGCTACGAGCAGTACTTC
TRBD1,few,TRBV6-1,16,TRBJ2-1,CASIPGTVSSYNEQFF,TGTGCCAGCATCCCGGGGACAGTTAGCTCCTACAATGAGCAGTTCTTC
TRBD2,NA,TRBV2,16,TRBJ2-3,CASSPGLAGPTDTQYF,TGTGCCAGCAGCCCGGGACTAGCGGGGCCCACAGATACGCAGTATTTT
TRBD1,few,TRBV12-3/TRBV12-4,15,TRBJ1-4,CASRPLDRENEKLFF,TGTGCCAGCAGACCCTTGGACAGGGAAAATGAAAAACTGTTTTTT
NA,NA,TRBV15,15,TRBJ2-1,CATSRDVSNYNEQFF,TGTGCCACCAGCAGAGATGTTAGCAACTACAATGAGCAGTTCTTC
NA,NA,TRBV19,14,TRBJ2-7,CASSIRGAAYEQYF,TGTGCCAGTAGTATAAGGGGGGCAGCCTACGAGCAGTACTTC
TRBD1,few,TRBV24-1,17,TRBJ2-6,CATSESGQISGANVLTF,TGTGCCACCAGTGAATCGGGACAGATCTCTGGGGCCAACGTCCTGACTTTC
TRBD1,NA,TRBV5-1,16,TRBJ2-2,CASSGPTGGLTGELFF,TGCGCCAGCAGCGGCCCGACAGGGGGACTCACCGGGGAGCTGTTTTTT
TRBD2,NA,TRBV6-5,15,TRBJ2-7,CASSPLAGVSYEQYF,TGTGCCAGCAGCCCACTAGCGGGGGTTTCCTACGAGCAGTACTTC
TRBD1,NA,TRBV5-1,18,TRBJ2-5,CASSQGGTGDPFQETQYF,TGCGCCAGCAGCCAGGGCGGGACAGGGGATCCCTTCCAAGAGACCCAGTACTTC
TRBD1,NA,TRBV27,21,TRBJ2-1,CASSRTGLSLGGLSSYNEQFF,TGTGCCAGCAGCCGGACAGGGTTAAGCTTGGGCGGACTGAGCTCCTACAATGAGCAGTTCTTC
NA,once,TRBV19,15,TRBJ1-5,CASSIPGTGEQPQHF,TGTGCCAGTAGTATCCCCGGGACCGGAGAACAGCCCCAGCATTTT
NA,few,TRBV7-2,16,TRBJ2-2,CASATPGQIPTGELFF,TGTGCCAGCGCCACCCCGGGACAAATCCCTACCGGGGAGCTGTTTTTT
NA,NA,TRBV4-2,12,TRBJ2-3,CTSSQNRDTQYF,TGTACCAGCAGCCAAAATAGAGATACGCAGTATTTT
TRBD2,few,TRBV5-1,15,TRBJ2-5,CASSSGRALGETQYF,TGCGCCAGCAGCAGCGGGAGGGCCCTCGGAGAGACCCAGTACTTC
NA,many,TRBV3-1,13,TRBJ2-6,CASSSSGANVLTF,TGTGCCAGCAGCTCCTCTGGGGCCAACGTCCTGACTTTC
NA,few,TRBV20-1,14,TRBJ2-7,CSARDRRGTYEQYF,TGCAGTGCTAGAGATCGACGAGGAACCTACGAGCAGTACTTC
NA,NA,TRBV7-6,14,TRBJ2-3,CASSFGFDTDTQYF,TGTGCCAGCAGCTTTGGCTTCGACACAGATACGCAGTATTTT
TRBD2,NA,TRBV20-1,14,TRBJ2-7,CSVRTSWRGYEQYF,TGCAGTGTCCGGACTAGCTGGAGAGGCTACGAGCAGTACTTC
TRBD2,NA,TRBV27,14,TRBJ2-3,CASSFSGSLDTQYF,TGTGCCAGCAGTTTCAGCGGGAGTTTAGATACGCAGTATTTT
NA,once,TRBV29-1,13,TRBJ2-1,CSVGVDLYNEQFF,TGCAGCGTTGGAGTGGACCTCTACAATGAGCAGTTCTTC
NA,NA,TRBV10-1,13,TRBJ2-5,CASSESPGLPVYF,TGCGCCAGCAGTGAGTCCCCCGGACTCCCAGTGTACTTC
TRBD2,once,TRBV2,16,TRBJ2-1,CASSEPLAGGVNEQFF,TGTGCCAGCAGCGAACCACTAGCGGGAGGGGTCAATGAGCAGTTCTTC